This TCR beta chain comes out of a study of blood T cell repertoires in COVID-19. Study-level information: Italy, Spain and the United States were the sources of the convalescent and acute COVID-19 samples. The analysed material was cDNA or gDNA that came from T cells, B-cell-depleted T cells, or PBMCs.

TCRdb's table, derived via immunoSEQ multiplex PCR, lists solely in-frame clones and lacks some. This sample yields roughly 250,000 clones, of which around 90% are seen a single time; over 3.5% belongs to the top ten. Sequencing was performed on peripheral blood. The receptor comes from a woman between 40 and 55 years old with acute or convalescent COVID-19.

The CDR3 is CASSDSGGPGFYGYTF. The CDR3 DNA reads as TGTGCCAGCAGTGATTCCGGTGGACCAGGGTTCTATGGCTACACCTTC. The rearrangement uses TRBV2 and TRBJ1-2, with D tentatively TRBD1 (5 bases). V was shortened by 3 bases and J by 4 bases, with 18 bases between the two germline ends. The CDR3 length is 16 residues. Germline CDR1 and CDR2: SNHLY and FYNNEI.